What follows is one T cell receptor beta chain and its context. The clone's antigen remains unknown. Per-base quality was not reported, and no clone a single base away is much larger than it. From its cysteine to its phenylalanine, the CDR3 spans 19 amino acids. CDR3 DNA only is kept here, 57 bases in frame from base 1. Trimming accounts for 5 bases at V and 4 bases at J, while the number of junction bases matched to no gene is 18. Per the germline V gene, MDHEN is the CDR1 and SYDVKM is the CDR2. This record comes from a study of blood T cell repertoires in COVID-19 (dated by TCRdb to about 2020). Describing the broader study: Samples covering the acute and convalescent phases of COVID-19 were provided by collaborators in the United States, Italy and Spain. The prospective study material was composed of cDNA or gDNA derived from T cells, B-cell-depleted T cells, or PBMCs. Subjects who had been exposed to COVID-19, were actively infected with it, or had recovered from it provided the deeply sampled blood TCRbeta repertoires that made up the dataset. The repertoires were made available in a free public database intended to serve as a resource for research on the immune response to SARS-CoV-2. Samples were obtained from the ongoing ImmuneRACE study (first 160 participants) and from 1,254 subjects provided by 6 global collaborators. Sample metadata almost always included a de-identified subject ID, COVID-19 status, age in years and sex. Where available, HLA class I and class II types were taken from metadata supplied by the sample provider and were not determined by assay-based typing.

In Seattle, one collaborating source enrolled patients while the infection was active and tracked those patients longitudinally over the course of disease. Each collaborating institution followed its own protocols to collect whole blood in K2EDTA tubes. For TCRbeta analysis, collaborator samples were shipped as frozen whole blood, as isolated PBMCs, or as DNA extracted from either sample type. Broader findings and caveats from the paper: Clinical and demographic metadata were provided uncurated, with the amount varying by source and participant.

TCRbeta CDR3 regions were amplified from genomic DNA by means of the immunoSEQ Assay, a bias-controlled multiplex PCR. Per the source publication's procedure: The number of nucleated cells in each sample was estimated by amplification of reference gene primers within the assay. To quantify the absolute abundance of each unique TCRbeta CDR3 rearrangement, sequence reads were collapsed and filtered. For each sample, productive Simpson clonality was calculated as the square root of Simpson's diversity index over productive rearrangements. TCRdb provides this immuneACCESS table in a form limited to in-frame rearrangements. Some clones are lacking; in checked studies, under half of them reflect an unresolved V gene, and why the rest are absent is not known. The V and J calls and clone size come from that table; D and trimming were worked out from the DNA. The sample table lists about 260,000 clones, more than 85% of them with a count of one. The ten top clones hold about 2.5% of the sample.

Here the chain combines TRBV28 and TRBJ2-7; 12 junctional bases match TRBD2. Sequenced material: peripheral blood. This clonotype was sampled from a person under 35 with COVID-19, enrolled during active disease. CDR3 reads: CASSLPTSGSTRNPYEQYF. The nucleotide sequence is TGTGCCAGCAGTCTCCCGACTAGCGGGAGTACCCGGAACCCGTACGAGCAGTACTTC.